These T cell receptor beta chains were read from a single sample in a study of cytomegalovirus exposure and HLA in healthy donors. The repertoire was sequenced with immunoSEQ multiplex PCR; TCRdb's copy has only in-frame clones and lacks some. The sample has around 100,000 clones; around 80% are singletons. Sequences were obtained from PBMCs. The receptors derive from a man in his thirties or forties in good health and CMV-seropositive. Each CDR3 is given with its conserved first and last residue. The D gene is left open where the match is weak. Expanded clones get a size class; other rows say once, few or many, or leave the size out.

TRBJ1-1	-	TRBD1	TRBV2	CASRERQGLPEAFF	TGTGCCAGCAGGGAGAGACAGGGCCTCCCTGAAGCTTTCTTT
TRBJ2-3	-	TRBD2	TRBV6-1	CASSGEAGGPDTQYF	TGTGCCAGCAGTGGGGAAGCGGGAGGGCCAGATACGCAGTATTTT
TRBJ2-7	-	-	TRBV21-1	CASIKNMAGEGYEQYF	TGTGCCAGCATCAAGAATATGGCAGGGGAGGGCTACGAGCAGTACTTC
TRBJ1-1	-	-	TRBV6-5	CASSYPGGTEAFF	TGTGCCAGCAGTTACCCCGGGGGGACTGAAGCTTTCTTT
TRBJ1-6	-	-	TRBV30	CAWARSKDSPLHF	TGTGCTTGGGCAAGGAGTAAAGATTCACCCCTCCACTTT
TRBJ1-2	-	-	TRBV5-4	CASSLEPGSVDGYTF	TGTGCCAGCAGCTTGGAGCCGGGATCGGTGGATGGCTACACCTTC
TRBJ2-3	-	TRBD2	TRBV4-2	CASSWGTSGTDTQYF	TGTGCCAGCAGCTGGGGGACTAGCGGCACAGATACGCAGTATTTT
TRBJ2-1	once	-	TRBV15	CATRQRRLNEQFF	TGTGCCACCAGACAAAGGAGGTTAAATGAGCAGTTCTTC
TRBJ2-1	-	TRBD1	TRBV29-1	CSARTGGNEQFF	TGCAGCGCCCGGACAGGTGGGAATGAGCAGTTCTTC
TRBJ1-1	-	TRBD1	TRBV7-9	CASSLEGARNTEAFF	TGTGCCAGCAGCCTGGAGGGGGCACGGAACACTGAAGCTTTCTTT
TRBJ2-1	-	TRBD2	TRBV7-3	CASSSSGGKYNEQFF	TGTGCCAGCAGTTCAAGCGGGGGGAAATACAATGAGCAGTTCTTC
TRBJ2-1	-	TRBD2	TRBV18	CASSPPGLAGGSGEQFF	TGTGCCAGCTCACCACCGGGACTAGCGGGGGGATCGGGTGAGCAGTTCTTC
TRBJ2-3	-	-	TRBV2	CASSDRIFTDTQYF	TGTGCCAGCTCGGACAGAATCTTCACAGATACGCAGTATTTT
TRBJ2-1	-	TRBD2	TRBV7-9	CASSSRLAGGLDEQFF	TGTGCCAGCAGCTCTCGACTAGCGGGGGGGCTTGATGAGCAGTTCTTC
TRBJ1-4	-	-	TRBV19	CASSPGGGLATNEKLFF	TGTGCCAGTAGTCCAGGAGGTGGCCTGGCAACTAATGAAAAACTGTTTTTT
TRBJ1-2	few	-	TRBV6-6	CASSPRGYGYTF	TGTGCCAGCAGTCCCCGGGGCTATGGCTACACCTTC
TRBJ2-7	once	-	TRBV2	CASTYSDEQYF	TGTGCCAGCACTTATAGCGACGAGCAGTACTTC
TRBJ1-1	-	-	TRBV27	CASYDSLNTEAFF	TGTGCCAGTTACGACAGTTTGAACACTGAAGCTTTCTTT
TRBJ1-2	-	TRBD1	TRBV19	CASSIISDRVCGYTF	TGTGCCAGTAGTATAATCAGCGACAGGGTTTGTGGCTACACCTTC
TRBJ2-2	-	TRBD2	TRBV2	CASRPNLAGGPRVPNTGELFF	TGTGCCAGCAGGCCCAATTTGGCGGGGGGCCCAAGGGTCCCGAACACCGGGGAGCTGTTTTTT
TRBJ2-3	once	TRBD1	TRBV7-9	CASSGQGNSIGTQYF	TGTGCCAGCAGCGGACAGGGGAATAGTATTGGTACGCAGTATTTT
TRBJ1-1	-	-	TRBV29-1	CSVSGTERDTEAFF	TGCAGCGTTTCCGGGACTGAGAGGGACACTGAAGCTTTCTTT
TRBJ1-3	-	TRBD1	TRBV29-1	CSVSGTAGNTIYF	TGCAGCGTTTCCGGGACAGCTGGAAACACCATATATTTT
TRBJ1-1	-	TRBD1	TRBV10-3	CAISLDRGSGTEAFF	TGTGCCATCAGTTTGGACAGGGGTTCCGGAACTGAAGCTTTCTTT
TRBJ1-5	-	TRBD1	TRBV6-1	CASMGQGARQPQHF	TGTGCCAGCATGGGACAGGGGGCACGACAGCCCCAGCATTTT
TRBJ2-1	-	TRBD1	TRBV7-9	CASKGTASYNEQFF	TGTGCCAGCAAGGGGACAGCATCCTACAATGAGCAGTTCTTC
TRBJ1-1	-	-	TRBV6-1	CASSEWGGDKNTEAFF	TGTGCCAGCAGTGAGTGGGGGGGCGATAAGAACACTGAAGCTTTCTTT
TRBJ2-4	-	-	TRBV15	CATSRQGTFYTKNIQYF	TGTGCCACCAGCAGGCAAGGGACATTTTATACCAAAAACATTCAGTACTTC
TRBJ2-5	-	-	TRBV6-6	CASRPGQVETQYF	TGTGCCAGCAGACCCGGACAAGTCGAGACCCAGTACTTC
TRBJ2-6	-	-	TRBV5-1	CASSESRFSGANVLTF	TGCGCCAGCAGCGAATCCAGGTTCTCTGGGGCCAACGTCCTGACTTTC